This TCR beta chain emerged from a study of T cell repertoires in cytomegalovirus infection. Across the whole study: Alongside well-studied HLA-B-restricted CMV epitopes, recently identified HLA-C-restricted CMV epitopes were also used. Signatures in public TCR beta sequences pointed to both CMV infection and matching HLA type.

Regarding this clonotype: Its antigen is not known.

Study observations and caveats: The response measured ex vivo was dominated by TCR beta clonotypes (HLA-C-restricted and CMV-specific). Totalled public TCR beta family frequency picked out people who carried CMV plus the relevant HLA.

J was trimmed by 1 base and V by 1 base; bases with no gene match: 17. The CDR3 runs 20 residues. CDR1 and CDR2 (germline): SGHTA, FQGNSA. TCRdb independently ran MiXCR on the reads; one entry per CDR3 protein. Among approximately 590,000 distinct CDR3 sequences listed, almost 40% were seen once. The clonotype originates from a human donor in good health (CMV status not recorded). Some clones in this sample may be carry-over from other donors' samples. The sample consisted of cultured PBMCs, taken from culture after CMV antigen stimulation. V and J are TRBV7-2 and TRBJ2-3; 7 positions agree with TRBD2. CDR3 sequence (DNA): TGTGCCAGCAGCTTAGTTGGCCCCCTGCGGGAGTTCTCTGGCACAGATACGCAGTATTTT. Translation gives CASSLVGPLREFSGTDTQYF.